The rows below give T cell receptor beta chains drawn from one sample of a study of cytomegalovirus exposure and HLA in healthy donors. Measured with immunoSEQ multiplex PCR; TCRdb has only the in-frame clones, and not every one. The repertoire includes 140,000 to 150,000 clones, 65% to 80% of them detected once, and about 4% sits in the top ten. Sequenced: PBMCs. Source of these receptors: a male donor in good health and CMV-seronegative. The CDR3 runs from the conserved cysteine through the conserved F or W. Fields, in order: D gene, V gene, J gene, clone size, CDR3 DNA, CDR3 protein. D genes are given only for firm matches. Clone size is shown for a subset of rows, as once, few, many or a class of expanded clone.

>NA|TRBV6-6|TRBJ1-2|NA
TGTGCCAGCAGCAACTCTAAGCGGGGCTACACCTTC
CASSNSKRGYTF
>TRBD2|TRBV9|TRBJ2-7|NA
TGTGCCAGCAGCTCAGAGGGACTAGGGAACTACGAGCAGTACTTC
CASSSEGLGNYEQYF
>NA|TRBV6-4|TRBJ2-1|few
TGTGCCAGCAGTGACTCGGAACAGGGGGGGAATGAGCAGTTCTTC
CASSDSEQGGNEQFF
>TRBD2|TRBV6-5|TRBJ2-2|NA
TGTGCCAGCAGTCAGGGACTAGCGGCCGGGGAGCTGTTTTTT
CASSQGLAAGELFF
>NA|TRBV19|TRBJ2-2|NA
TGTGCCAGTAGCCTTTTACACATACCCCCCGGGGAGCTGTTTTTT
CASSLLHIPPGELFF
>NA|TRBV25-1|TRBJ2-7|NA
TGTGCCAGCAGTGACCGAGAGTACTACGAGCAGTACTTC
CASSDREYYEQYF
>NA|TRBV9|TRBJ2-1|once
TGTGCCAGCAGCGCGGGTAGATCAAATGAGCAGTTCTTC
CASSAGRSNEQFF
>TRBD1|TRBV7-8|TRBJ1-1|NA
TGTGCCAGCAGCTTCGGACAGGGAGCTTTCTTT
CASSFGQGAFF
>NA|TRBV15|TRBJ1-2|NA
TGTGCCACCAGCAGCGCCCTGGGCGGCTACACCTTC
CATSSALGGYTF
>TRBD1|TRBV9|TRBJ2-3|NA
TGTGCCAGCAGTACTCTCCGGGACAGGGAAACAGATACGCAGTATTTT
CASSTLRDRETDTQYF
>NA|TRBV28|TRBJ1-5|NA
TGTGCCAGCAGTCCCGCGGGGACCAATCAGCCCCAGCATTTT
CASSPAGTNQPQHF
>TRBD1|TRBV6-6|TRBJ1-3|few
TGTGCCAGCAACCTAGGGGAAACAGGGGACACCATATATTTT
CASNLGETGDTIYF
>TRBD1|TRBV30|TRBJ2-2|NA
TGTGCCTGGAGTGTACGACAGGGTGGCGGGGAGCTGTTTTTT
CAWSVRQGGGELFF
>TRBD2|TRBV7-8|TRBJ2-5|NA
TGTGCCAGCAGGATCCTAGCGGGCCTCTTAGAGGAGACCCAGTACTTC
CASRILAGLLEETQYF
>NA|TRBV5-1|TRBJ1-6|NA
TGCGCCAGCAGCTTGTACAGCTCCTATAATTCACCCCTCCACTTT
CASSLYSSYNSPLHF
>TRBD2|TRBV19|TRBJ2-1|once
TGTGCCAGTAGTCTCACTCTAGCGGGAGGGGGGCAGTTCTTC
CASSLTLAGGGQFF
>TRBD2|TRBV5-1|TRBJ2-7|NA
TGCGCCAGCGGCCGGGGGGGCGGCTACGAGCAGTACTTC
CASGRGGGYEQYF